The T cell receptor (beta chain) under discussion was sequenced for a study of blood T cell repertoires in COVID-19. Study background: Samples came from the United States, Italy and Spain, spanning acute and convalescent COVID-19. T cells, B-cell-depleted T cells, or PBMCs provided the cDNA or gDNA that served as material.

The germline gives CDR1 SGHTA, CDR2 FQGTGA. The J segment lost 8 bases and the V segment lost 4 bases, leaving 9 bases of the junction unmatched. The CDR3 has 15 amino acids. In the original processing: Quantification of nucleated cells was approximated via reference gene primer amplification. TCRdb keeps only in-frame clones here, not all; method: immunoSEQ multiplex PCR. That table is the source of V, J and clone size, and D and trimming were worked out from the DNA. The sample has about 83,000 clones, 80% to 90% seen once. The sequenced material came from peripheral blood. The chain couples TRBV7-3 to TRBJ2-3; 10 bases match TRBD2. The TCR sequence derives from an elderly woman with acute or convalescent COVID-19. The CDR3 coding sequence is TGTGCCAGCAGCTCTCCTAGCGGGGGCCGGGGTACGCAGTATTTT. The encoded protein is CASSSPSGGRGTQYF. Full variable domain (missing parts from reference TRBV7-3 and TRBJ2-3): GAGVSQTPSNKVTEKGKYVELRCDPISGHTALYWYRQSLGQGPEFLIYFQGTGAADDSGLPNDRFFAVRPEGSVSTLKIQRTERGDSAVYLCASSSPSGGRGTQYFGPGTRLTVL.